What follows are 9 T cell receptor beta chains derived from one specimen sequenced in a study of blood T cell repertoires in COVID-19. Some clones are missing from TCRdb's copy, which holds only in-frame ones; the method was immunoSEQ multiplex PCR. In the table there are 120,000 or so clones, roughly 91% of which are singletons. Material for sequencing was peripheral blood. The source of these receptors is a woman between 50 and 59 years old with acute or convalescent COVID-19.

Here the CDR3 reads CASTGLRGETQYF. CDR3 nucleotides: TGCGCCAGCACCGGACTCAGGGGAGAGACCCAGTACTTC. The gene calls are TRBV5-1 and TRBJ2-5; possibly TRBD1 for D (6 bases). V shed 6 bases and J shed 4 bases, with 13 bases lying between them. The CDR3 is 13 amino acids. CDR1 and CDR2 (germline): SGHRS, YFSETQ.

This sequence joins TRBV7-8 and TRBJ2-2, with 13 positions matching TRBD2. CDR3 length: 18 amino acids. CDR1 is SGHVS and CDR2 is FQNEAQ in the germline V gene. The V gene end was trimmed by 3 bases and the J gene end by 3 bases; junction bases not matched to a gene: 7. The CDR3 loop reads CASSLLGTSGAYTGELFF. The DNA of the CDR3 is TGTGCCAGCAGCTTGCTAGGGACTAGCGGGGCGTACACCGGGGAGCTGTTTTTT.

This clone was counted only a few times. The V call is TRBV5-8, the J call TRBJ1-5; possible D gene TRBD1, 5 bases. Trimming took 4 bases from V and 6 from J, leaving 23 bases between them. The CDR3 is 17 amino acids. CDR1 is SGHTS, CDR2 YDEGEE, per germline. The CDR3 loop reads CASSQAPGLGRGQPQHF. As DNA, the CDR3 is TGTGCCAGCAGCCAAGCTCCGGGACTCGGGAGGGGTCAGCCCCAGCATTTT.

This rearrangement joins TRBV5-6 to TRBJ2-7; weak D call: TRBD1 (5 bases). The CDR3 consists of 13 residues. The V end lost 2 bases, the J end lost 3 bases, and 9 bases lay between the germline ends. The germline V gene encodes CDR1 SGHDT and CDR2 YYEEEE. The chain's CDR3 is CASSFDSLYEQYF. DNA of the CDR3: TGTGCCAGCAGCTTTGACAGCCTCTACGAGCAGTACTTC.

The chain links TRBV7-2 to TRBJ2-1, with D possibly being TRBD2 (5 bases). Germline values: CDR1 SGHTA, CDR2 FQGNSA. V shed 7 bases and J shed 3 bases, with 16 bases lying between them. The CDR3 is made up of 15 amino acids. CDR3: CASMLSSSYYNEQFF. As DNA, the CDR3 is TGTGCCAGCATGCTATCTTCTAGCTACTACAATGAGCAGTTCTTC. The complete variable domain, with remaining parts taken from reference TRBV7-2 and TRBJ2-1, reads GAGVSQSPSNKVTEKGKDVELRCDPISGHTALYWYRQSLGQGLEFLIYFQGNSAPDKSGLPSDRFSAERTGGSVSTLTIQRTQQEDSAVYLCASMLSSSYYNEQFFGPGTRLTVL.

The chain recombines TRBV30 with TRBJ1-4, with TRBD1 identical over 7 bases. The length of the CDR3 is 14 residues. V trimming: 4 bases; J trimming: 7 bases; junction bases outside the gene matches: 9. The germline CDR1 and CDR2 sequences are GTSNPN and SVGIG (reference sequence). The CDR3 nucleotides are TGTGCCTGGACCCCGGGACAGCTTGGTGAAAAACTGTTTTTT. Translation gives CAWTPGQLGEKLFF. The entire variable domain, with the rest obtained from reference TRBV30 and TRBJ1-4, is as follows: SQTIHQWPATLVQPVGSPLSLECTVEGTSNPNLYWYRQAAGRGLQLLFYSVGIGQISSEVPQNLSASRPQDRQFILSSKKLLLSDSGFYLCAWTPGQLGEKLFFGSGTQLSVL.

V and J are TRBV28 and TRBJ2-7, with a possible D match to TRBD2 (5 bases). CDR1 is MDHEN and CDR2 is SYDVKM in the germline V gene. The V and J ends lost 4 bases and 0 bases respectively, with 10 bases between them. This CDR3 comprises 14 residues. The CDR3 protein is CASSWRTGSYEQYF. The CDR3 DNA reads as TGTGCCAGCAGTTGGAGGACTGGCTCCTACGAGCAGTACTTC.

The chain employs TRBV9 and TRBJ2-3, with 11 bases that match TRBD2. This CDR3 contains 17 residues. V trimming: 0 bases; J trimming: 6 bases; junction bases outside the gene matches: 9. Germline V gene lookup returns CDR1 SGDLS and CDR2 YYNGEE. The CDR3, as DNA: TGTGCCAGCAGCGTAGGTTTAGCGGGAGGGTCGGGGGATACGCAGTATTTT. Its protein is CASSVGLAGGSGDTQYF.

This clone was detected once. The gene calls are TRBV19 and TRBJ2-2; D gene unclear. V was cut by 1 base and J by 4 bases, with 10 bases left in between. The germline gives CDR1 LNHDA, CDR2 SQIVND (reference sequence). The CDR3 length is 15 residues. The CDR3 DNA is TGTGCCAGTAGTATAGTCCATCGAGGCACCGGGGAGCTGTTTTTT. It codes for CASSIVHRGTGELFF.